What follows are 16 T cell receptor beta chains derived from one specimen sequenced in a study of shared clonotypes between healthy human individuals (dated by TCRdb to between 2020 and 2021). For the CD8 naive samples, CD45RO-negative cells were positively selected for CCR7, yielding a CD45RA+CCR7+ population from which TemRA cells were excluded. The library was prepared using the immunoSEQ multiplex PCR assay. Here the immuneACCESS table is served through TCRdb, limited to in-frame sequences with V and J called. Missing clones are a known gap in these copies; in checked studies unresolved V genes cover under half, and the rest lacks a known reason. The table for this sample lists hundreds of thousands of clones; under 95% of them were counted only once. Of the sample, approximately 25% falls within the top ten clones. Sequencing was carried out using naive CD8+ T cells sorted from blood. This specimen's cell subset or site label, interpreted: CD45RA+CCR7+. These TCRs come from a man younger than 40 in good health.

The rearrangement joins TRBV10-2 to TRBJ2-7; 7 nucleotides agree with TRBD2. The V gene end was trimmed by 8 bases and the J gene end by 5 bases; junction bases not matched to a gene: 3. CDR3 length equals 11 residues. Germline CDR1 WSHSY, CDR2 SAAADI. The DNA of the CDR3 is TGCGCCAGCGCTGCGGGGGACGAGCAGTACTTC. Translation: CASAAGDEQYF.

This chain joins TRBV2 and TRBJ2-3; 9 bases fit TRBD2. CDR3 length: 16 residues. Germline V gene data show CDR1 as SNHLY and CDR2 as FYNNEI. The trim removed 6 bases at V and 4 bases at J, leaving 11 bases unmatched. The CDR3 loop reads CASRPSSGMGADTQYF. As DNA, the CDR3 is TGTGCCAGCAGGCCCTCTAGCGGGATGGGGGCAGATACGCAGTATTTT.

This chain connects TRBV29-1 to TRBJ2-2, with 10 bases lining up with TRBD1. V shed 0 bases and J 6 bases; nucleotides not matched to a gene: 7. The CDR3 extends over 16 amino acids. The V gene's germline CDR1 is SQVTM and CDR2 ANQGSEA. CDR3 sequence (DNA): TGCAGCGTTGAAGATCCGGGGACAGGGGATCCCGGGGAGCTGTTTTTT. Translated: CSVEDPGTGDPGELFF.

In DNA, the CDR3 is TGTGCCAGCAGCTTACAGGGGGCTGGCTACACCTTC. Protein product: CASSLQGAGYTF. The V gene is TRBV9, the J gene TRBJ1-2, with 9 bases fitting TRBD1. J lost 7 bases, V lost 4 bases, and 2 bases had no gene match. This CDR3 contains 12 residues. Germline V CDR1 and CDR2: SGDLS, YYNGEE.

The genes are TRBV7-3 and TRBJ2-4, with a tentative D call TRBD2 (6 bases). Germline values: CDR1 SGHTA, CDR2 FQGTGA. The ends were cut back, 0 bases at V and 2 bases at J, with 11 bases in the middle. This CDR3 has 16 amino acids. CDR3 coding DNA: TGTGCCAGCAGCTTAACGCCCGGAGGGCCCAAAAACATTCAGTACTTC. Amino acids: CASSLTPGGPKNIQYF. The full variable domain, its missing parts supplied by reference TRBV7-3 and TRBJ2-4, is GAGVSQTPSNKVTEKGKYVELRCDPISGHTALYWYRQSLGQGPEFLIYFQGTGAADDSGLPNDRFFAVRPEGSVSTLKIQRTERGDSAVYLCASSLTPGGPKNIQYFGAGTRLSVL.

V gene TRBV4-2 combines with J gene TRBJ2-2; 11 bases align to TRBD1. Germline CDR1 is LGHNA and CDR2 is YNFKEQ. Trimming removed 2 bases from V and 1 base from J; junction bases left unmatched: 21. CDR3 size: 23 residues. CDR3 bases: TGTGCCAGCAGCCAAATACCCGGGACAGGGGGGAGTCCTAGTGGGAAGAACACCGGGGAGCTGTTTTTT. Amino acids: CASSQIPGTGGSPSGKNTGELFF.

The chain joins TRBV7-9 to TRBJ2-2, with D hard to call. Looked up from germline, CDR1 is SEHNR and CDR2 is FQNEAQ (reference sequence). The CDR3 is 13 amino acids. V lost 3 bases and J lost 4, with 6 bases in between. The CDR3 DNA reads TGTGCCAGCAGCTTTCAGATCACCGGGGAGCTGTTTTTT. It yields the protein CASSFQITGELFF. The whole variable domain, remainder taken from reference TRBV7-9 and TRBJ2-2, is DTGVSQNPRHKITKRGQNVTFRCDPISEHNRLYWYRQTLGQGPEFLTYFQNEAQLEKSRLLSDRFSAERPKGSFSTLEIQRTEQGDSAMYLCASSFQITGELFFGEGSRLTVL.

The chain combines TRBV4-3 with TRBJ2-1; D not certain. The CDR3 contains 18 residues. V gave up 0 bases and J gave up 0 bases, with 15 bases separating them. Germline V CDR1 and CDR2: LGHNA, YSLEER. The DNA for the CDR3 is TGCGCCAGCAGCCAAGATACCGTGCCGTCGAGCTCCTACAATGAGCAGTTCTTC. Translation gives CASSQDTVPSSSYNEQFF.

This chain links TRBV2 with TRBJ2-1, with TRBD2 matching over 8 bases. Losses at the gene ends were 8 bases for V and 6 bases for J; bases not matched to a gene: 6. CDR1 is SNHLY and CDR2 is FYNNEI in the germline V gene. CDR3 length equals 13 residues. The CDR3, as DNA: TGTGCCAGCCCCCGGGAGGGCACCAATGAGCAGTTCTTC. Translated, it gives CASPREGTNEQFF.

Points on this clone: Distinct nucleotide sequences in the sample also encode this CDR3. The genes are TRBV27 and TRBJ1-1; D remains unclear. The germline V and J ends were trimmed by 6 bases and 4 bases, with 6 bases remaining between them. CDR1 is MNHEY and CDR2 is SMNVEV in the germline V gene (reference sequence). The CDR3 totals 11 residues. The DNA of the CDR3 is TGTGCCAGCAGGGGTGGCACTGAAGCTTTCTTT. Its translation: CASRGGTEAFF.

This chain joins TRBV10-3 and TRBJ2-7, with D perhaps matching TRBD1 (6 bases). This CDR3 has 14 residues. From germline, CDR1 is ENHRY and CDR2 SYGVKD. V was clipped by 7 bases and J by 2 bases, with 15 bases between them. CDR3 sequence (DNA): TGTGCCATCATGTCCGGGACACAGACCTACGAGCAGTACTTC. Translated: CAIMSGTQTYEQYF.

The chain employs TRBV29-1 and TRBJ2-1; 7 nucleotides line up with TRBD2. Germline loops: CDR1 SQVTM, CDR2 ANQGSEA. The CDR3 totals 12 residues. J was trimmed by 8 bases and V by 7 bases; bases with no gene match: 8. The CDR3 region is CSASLGGDEQFF. CDR3 DNA: TGCAGCGCCTCCTTGGGAGGGGATGAGCAGTTCTTC.

V usage is TRBV4-3 and J usage is TRBJ2-1; the D is unclear. V lost 9 bases to trimming and J lost 7 bases, with 10 bases between them. CDR3 length equals 11 residues. Germline V gene lookup returns CDR1 LGHNA and CDR2 YSLEER. In DNA, the CDR3 is TGCGCCAGTACAGACGGGAATGAGCAGTTCTTC. Encoded protein: CASTDGNEQFF.

This chain joins TRBV13 and TRBJ2-5; 7 bases are shared with TRBD2. Per the germline V gene, CDR1 is PRHDT and CDR2 is FYEKMQ (reference sequence). The CDR3 length is 16 residues. V shed 2 bases, J shed 1 base, and the junction held 7 bases outside the gene matches. The CDR3 reads CASSLSGTGGQETQYF. Here the CDR3 DNA reads TGTGCCAGCAGCTTAAGCGGGACGGGGGGCCAAGAGACCCAGTACTTC.

The chain employs TRBV30 and TRBJ1-1, with D tentatively TRBD1 (5 bases). Deletions cut 1 base from V and 2 bases from J, with 8 bases between. This CDR3 is built from 13 residues. Germline assignment: CDR1 GTSNPN and CDR2 SVGIG (reference sequence). This CDR3 reads CAWSGGINTEAFF. Here the CDR3 DNA reads TGTGCCTGGAGTGGGGGGATTAACACTGAAGCTTTCTTT. Drawing the rest from reference TRBV30 and TRBJ1-1, the complete variable domain is SQTIHQWPATLVQPVGSPLSLECTVEGTSNPNLYWYRQAAGRGLQLLFYSVGIGQISSEVPQNLSASRPQDRQFILSSKKLLLSDSGFYLCAWSGGINTEAFFGQGTRLTVV.

J is TRBJ2-7 and V is TRBV6-5, with no clear D. The V and J ends lost 2 bases and 0 bases respectively, with 11 bases between them. The CDR3 loop spans 15 amino acids. Germline CDR1 MNHEY, CDR2 SVGAGI. CDR3 DNA: TGTGCCAGCAGTTACAAGGGTTCGAGCTCCTACGAGCAGTACTTC. Its translation: CASSYKGSSSYEQYF.